Shown below are 22 T cell receptor beta chains from a single sample sequenced in a study of OX40 agonist ivuxolimab in advanced cancers. TCRdb keeps only in-frame clones here, not all; method: immunoSEQ multiplex PCR. The table has 65,000 or so clones, 87% seen once. Sequenced material: CD4+ or CD8+ T cells sorted from blood, taken in a trial of the OX40 agonist ivuxolimab. Source of these receptors: an adult with an advanced solid tumor such as melanoma, head and neck, liver or kidney cancer.

Only a few counts were recorded for this clone. This rearrangement joins TRBV18 to TRBJ1-5; no clear D. Between the trimmed V and J ends, which lost 6 bases and 1 base, there was a span of 13 bases. The CDR3 sequence is 15 residues long. The V gene's germline CDR1 is KGHSH and CDR2 LQKENI. The CDR3 region is CASSRRGQSNQPQHF. The CDR3 DNA reads TGTGCCAGCTCTCGCCGCGGGCAGAGCAATCAGCCCCAGCATTTT.

The V and J genes are TRBV28 and TRBJ1-5; the match to TRBD1 covers 7 bases. The V gene's germline CDR1 is MDHEN and CDR2 SYDVKM. The CDR3 consists of 12 residues. J lost 7 bases, V lost 8 bases, and 5 bases had no gene match. The CDR3 protein is CASLQGRQPQHF. Here the CDR3 DNA reads TGTGCCAGCCTACAGGGGCGCCAGCCCCAGCATTTT.

This chain connects TRBV7-9 to TRBJ1-1; weak D call: TRBD1 (5 bases). This CDR3 is 14 amino acids long. Germline V lookup: CDR1 SEHNR, CDR2 FQNEAQ (reference sequence). With 1 base removed from V and 6 bases from J, the gap between germline ends came to 12 bases. The CDR3 DNA is TGTGCCAGCAGCTTAGAGGGCAGGGCTGCTGAAGCTTTCTTT. Translation gives CASSLEGRAAEAFF.

DNA for the CDR3: TGTGCCAGCAGCTTGGATCAGGGAAACTATGGCTACACCTTC. This gives the protein CASSLDQGNYGYTF. This rearrangement joins TRBV5-4 to TRBJ1-2; tentative D call: TRBD1 (5 bases). Germline V gene data show CDR1 as SGHNT and CDR2 as YYREEE (reference sequence). The CDR3 spans 14 residues. V lost 0 bases and J 2 bases, leaving 8 bases between the germline ends. Filled out from reference TRBV5-4 and TRBJ1-2, the complete variable domain reads ETGVTQSPTHLIKTRGQQVTLRCSSQSGHNTVSWYQQALGQGPQFIFQYYREEENGRGNFPPRFSGLQFPNYSSELNVNALELDDSALYLCASSLDQGNYGYTFGSGTRLTVV.

This clone has only a few counts. V gene TRBV5-1 combines with J gene TRBJ2-3, with a tentative D call TRBD1 (6 bases). CDR3 length: 14 residues. Deletions cut 0 bases from V and 2 bases from J, with 7 bases between. The V gene's germline CDR1 is SGHRS and CDR2 YFSETQ. The CDR3 reads CASSLGGPTDTQYF. The CDR3 DNA reads as TGCGCCAGCAGCTTGGGGGGGCCCACAGATACGCAGTATTTT.

The CDR3 bases are TGTGCCACCAGCAGAGGTGGGGCGGGGGCCAACGTCCTGACTTTC. Its translation: CATSRGGAGANVLTF. J is TRBJ2-6 and V is TRBV15; possible D gene TRBD1, 5 bases. The CDR3 runs to 15 residues. Trimming took off 1 base at V and 4 bases at J, with 8 bases between the two ends. Germline CDR1 is LNHNV and CDR2 is YYDKDF (reference sequence). Together with reference TRBV15 and TRBJ2-6, the CDR3 gives the full variable domain: DAMVIQNPRYQVTQFGKPVTLSCSQTLNHNVMYWYQQKSSQAPKLLFHYYDKDFNNEADTPDNFQSRRPNTSFCFLDIRSPGLGDTAMYLCATSRGGAGANVLTFGAGSRLTVL.

The chain recombines TRBV2 with TRBJ2-1; the D is unclear. The CDR3 has 13 amino acids. Deletions cut 2 bases from V and 4 bases from J, with 6 bases between. Germline V CDR1 and CDR2: SNHLY, FYNNEI. CDR3 in DNA: TGTGCCAGCAGTGAACGAGTATACAATGAGCAGTTCTTC. Protein sequence: CASSERVYNEQFF. Variable domain in full (rest from reference TRBV2 and TRBJ2-1): EPEVTQTPSHQVTQMGQEVILRCVPISNHLYFYWYRQILGQKVEFLVSFYNNEISEKSEIFDDQFSVERPDGSNFTLKIRSTKLEDSAMYFCASSERVYNEQFFGPGTRLTVL.

This clone was recorded only once. This chain links TRBV30 with TRBJ1-3; D gene uncertain. Looked up from germline, CDR1 is GTSNPN and CDR2 is SVGIG (reference sequence). The V end was cut by 4 bases, the J end by 3 bases, with 13 bases between. The CDR3 is 14 residues long. The DNA for the CDR3 is TGTGCCTGGAACTCGGGCGCCCTTGGAAACACCATATATTTT. Protein product: CAWNSGALGNTIYF.

V and J are TRBV10-3 and TRBJ1-1; a possible D gene is TRBD1 (6 bases). CDR3 length equals 13 residues. V was cut by 5 bases and J by 1 base, with 8 bases left in between. CDR1 is ENHRY and CDR2 is SYGVKD in the germline V gene. The CDR3 spells CAISRTENTEAFF. As DNA, the CDR3 is TGTGCCATCAGTCGGACAGAGAACACTGAAGCTTTCTTT.

This chain uses TRBV19 with TRBJ2-1; D is ambiguous. Germline CDR1 reads LNHDA; CDR2 reads SQIVND (reference sequence). Trimming shortened V by 5 bases and J by 4 bases, and 12 bases separated the two germline ends. CDR3 size: 14 residues. In nucleotides, the CDR3 is TGTGCCAGTAGTGGGTCTAGTCGGTACAATGAGCAGTTCTTC. Protein product: CASSGSSRYNEQFF.

The CDR3 protein is CASSEQGGLYNEQFF. The CDR3 region has the DNA TGTGCCAGCAGTGAACAGGGGGGCCTTTACAATGAGCAGTTCTTC. V is TRBV6-4 and J is TRBJ2-1; 8 positions agree with TRBD1. Germline-derived CDR1 and CDR2 are MRHNA and SNTAGT. The CDR3 covers 15 residues. With V trimmed by 3 bases and J by 4 bases, 5 bases remained unmatched.

The chain combines TRBV9 with TRBJ2-3; D unclear. The CDR3 loop spans 15 amino acids. The germline gives CDR1 SGDLS, CDR2 YYNGEE. The V gene lost 0 bases and the J gene lost 1 base, with 9 bases spanning the gap. The CDR3 region is CASSVESVGTDTQYF. As DNA, the CDR3 is TGTGCCAGCAGCGTAGAGAGCGTTGGCACAGATACGCAGTATTTT.

This clone has more than one count but fewer than ten. This chain uses TRBV15 with TRBJ2-1; tentatively, D is TRBD1 (6 bases). Per germline, CDR1 LNHNV and CDR2 YYDKDF (reference sequence). V was trimmed by 0 bases and J by 3 bases, leaving 9 bases between them. CDR3 length: 15 amino acids. The CDR3 region has the DNA TGTGCCACCAGCAGAGACCCGGACAGCTACAATGAGCAGTTCTTC. It codes for CATSRDPDSYNEQFF.

The chain recombines TRBV2 with TRBJ1-2; a weak D match, TRBD1 (6 bases). Germline assignment: CDR1 SNHLY and CDR2 FYNNEI. The CDR3 consists of 12 residues. Trimming removed 6 bases from V and 6 bases from J, with 11 bases in between. CDR3 sequence: CASSGQKDGYTF. CDR3 nucleotides: TGTGCCAGCAGCGGACAGAAGGATGGCTACACCTTC.

The chain couples TRBV5-5 to TRBJ2-5, with TRBD2 as a possible D gene (5 bases). Germline loops: CDR1 SGHKS, CDR2 YYEKEE (reference sequence). The CDR3 covers 13 residues. Trimming stripped 4 bases from V and 4 bases from J, with 11 bases between. The CDR3 DNA sequence: TGTGCCAGCAGCCCCCCGGGGTTAGAGACCCAGTACTTC. It encodes CASSPPGLETQYF.

The chain joins TRBV30 to TRBJ2-3; 8 bases align to TRBD2. The CDR3 contains 14 residues. Germline loops: CDR1 GTSNPN, CDR2 SVGIG (reference sequence). The V and J ends lost 2 bases and 2 bases, in that order; junction bases with no gene match: 3. CDR3 sequence: CAWSLAGITDTQYF. CDR3 DNA sequence: TGTGCCTGGAGTTTAGCGGGAATCACAGATACGCAGTATTTT.

Comment on this clone: One end of the junction fails to match germline, which may point to a read error. The chain employs TRBV10-3 and TRBJ2-7; D is unclear. CDR1 and CDR2 from the germline V gene are ENHRY and SYGVKD. This CDR3 is built from 13 residues. Here the CDR3 reads CAITESDRYEQYF. CDR3 bases: TGTGCCATCACTGAGAGTGATAGATACGAGCAGTACTTC.

The V gene is TRBV6-5, the J gene TRBJ2-6, with 11 bases lining up with TRBD1. The trim removed 6 bases at V and 13 bases at J, leaving 11 bases unmatched. The CDR3 consists of 15 residues. Germline V gene lookup returns CDR1 MNHEY and CDR2 SVGAGI. The CDR3 bases are TGTGCCAGCAGCCCCTGGGACAGGGGGAGGGGGGTCCTGACTTTC. It codes for CASSPWDRGRGVLTF.

This clone turned up a few times. The chain recombines TRBV7-6 with TRBJ1-3; D unresolved. CDR1 and CDR2 (germline): SGHVS, FNYEAQ. This CDR3 spans 15 amino acids. V lost 7 bases to trimming and J lost 5 bases, with 18 bases between them. Written as DNA, the CDR3 is TGTGCCAGCACCCAAGGTTCGGGGATACGAAACACCATATATTTT. Translating it yields CASTQGSGIRNTIYF. Complete variable domain (other parts from reference TRBV7-6 and TRBJ1-3): GAGVSQSPRYKVTKRGQDVALRCDPISGHVSLYWYRQALGQGPEFLTYFNYEAQQDKSGLPNDRFSAERPEGSISTLTIQRTEQRDSAMYRCASTQGSGIRNTIYFGEGSWLTVV.

The chain links TRBV6-5 to TRBJ2-2; 9 bases match TRBD1. This CDR3 is built from 14 residues. Germline values: CDR1 MNHEY, CDR2 SVGAGI. The ends lost 6 bases at V and 7 bases at J; junction bases unmatched: 6. Here the CDR3 reads CASRKQGAGGELFF. CDR3 nucleotides: TGTGCCAGCAGAAAACAGGGGGCAGGCGGGGAGCTGTTTTTT.

The chain couples TRBV4-1 to TRBJ2-5, with 12 bases fitting TRBD2. Germline loops: CDR1 MGHRA, CDR2 YSYEKL. J gave up 5 bases and V 2 bases, and 6 bases lay outside the gene matches. CDR3 length: 16 amino acids. DNA for the CDR3: TGCGCCAGCAGCCAATCTACTAGCGGGGGGTGGGAGACCCAGTACTTC. Encoded protein: CASSQSTSGGWETQYF.

A single count supports this clone. The V and J genes are TRBV19 and TRBJ1-5; tentatively, D is TRBD1 (5 bases). Per the germline V gene, CDR1 is LNHDA and CDR2 is SQIVND (reference sequence). CDR3 length equals 16 residues. V was shortened by 5 bases and J by 3 bases, with 17 bases between the two germline ends. CDR3 sequence: CASSGGGQGLNQPQHF. The CDR3 nucleotides read TGTGCCAGTAGTGGGGGAGGTCAGGGACTCAATCAGCCCCAGCATTTT. The whole variable domain, filled in from reference TRBV19 and TRBJ1-5, reads DGGITQSPKYLFRKEGQNVTLSCEQNLNHDAMYWYRQDPGQGLRLIYYSQIVNDFQKGDIAEGYSVSREKKESFPLTVTSAQKNPTAFYLCASSGGGQGLNQPQHFGDGTRLSIL.